Each of the 7 T cell receptor beta chains below was sequenced from the same sample in a study of blood T cell repertoires in COVID-19. The table came from immunoSEQ multiplex PCR; TCRdb's copy has only in-frame clones and leaves some out. The data contain just over 300,000 clones, roughly 89% of them singletons. The sample consisted of peripheral blood. The receptors derive from a woman aged 25 to 39 with COVID-19, enrolled during active disease.

The chain links TRBV14 to TRBJ1-4; unclear D gene. The CDR3 consists of 13 residues. CDR1 is SGHDN, CDR2 FVKESK, per germline. V dropped 1 base and J dropped 4 bases, with 4 bases sitting between them. CDR3 in amino acids: CASSQGLNEKLFF. The DNA of the CDR3 is TGTGCCAGCAGCCAAGGTCTTAATGAAAAACTGTTTTTT.

This rearrangement joins TRBV6-4 to TRBJ1-5, with 12 bases aligning to TRBD1. CDR1 is MRHNA, CDR2 SNTAGT, per germline. This CDR3 is built from 16 residues. Trimming removed 6 bases from V and 3 bases from J; junction bases left unmatched: 6. In nucleotides, the CDR3 is TGTGCCAGCAGGGGGGGACAGGGGGCCCCCAATCAGCCCCAGCATTTT. It encodes CASRGGQGAPNQPQHF.

The CDR3 region has the DNA TGTGCCAGCAGTTCCATCGGAGCTTTCTTT. Translating it yields CASSSIGAFF. The V gene is TRBV6-9, the J gene TRBJ1-1, with unresolved D. Trimming removed 4 bases from V and 10 bases from J, with 7 bases in between. This CDR3 contains 10 residues. Looked up from germline, CDR1 is MNHGY and CDR2 is SVAAGI.

The chain has TRBV6-2 or TRBV6-3 and TRBJ2-2; TRBD1 matches 7 bases. This CDR3 contains 17 residues. Unmatched junction bases numbered 6, after V lost 2 bases and J lost 0 bases. From germline, CDR1 is MNHEY and CDR2 SVGEGT. CDR3: CASSYPNRGPNTGELFF. CDR3 nucleotide sequence: TGTGCCAGCAGTTACCCAAACAGGGGCCCGAACACCGGGGAGCTGTTTTTT.

The chain recombines TRBV4-2 with TRBJ1-5; D may be TRBD1 (6 bases). Trimming removed 4 bases at V and 4 bases at J, with 20 bases between. Germline V lookup: CDR1 LGHNA, CDR2 YNFKEQ. This CDR3 has 17 residues. CDR3 protein: CASSPRRGGNINQPQHF. DNA of the CDR3: TGTGCCAGCAGCCCGAGGCGAGGGGGAAACATAAATCAGCCCCAGCATTTT.

V usage is TRBV7-2 and J usage is TRBJ1-6; 9 bases match TRBD1. CDR1 and CDR2 (germline): SGHTA, FQGNSA. J was trimmed by 8 bases and V by 5 bases; bases with no gene match: 4. The CDR3 totals 14 residues. CDR3 bases: TGTGCCAGCAGCCGGGACAGGGCCCATTCACCCCTCCACTTT. This codes for CASSRDRAHSPLHF.

V gene TRBV2 combines with J gene TRBJ1-2, with D tentatively TRBD1 (5 bases). With 6 bases removed from V and 1 base from J, the gap between germline ends came to 9 bases. CDR1 is SNHLY and CDR2 is FYNNEI in the germline V gene. The CDR3 is made up of 13 amino acids. CDR3 coding DNA: TGTGCCAGCAGCCAGGACAATAACTATGGCTACACCTTC. Amino acids: CASSQDNNYGYTF.